The rows below give T cell receptor beta chains drawn from one sample of a study of CD8 T cells in Susac syndrome. TCRdb re-called the immunoSEQ multiplex PCR reads through MiXCR, storing one row per CDR3 protein. The table shows about 250,000 distinct CDR3 sequences, with just over 90% occurring only once. Sequencing used CD4+ T cells from PBMCs. The receptors derive from a human donor with multiple sclerosis. Both conserved end residues are part of each CDR3. Each record gives: V gene, CDR3 protein.

TRBV9 | CASSFQVNTEAFF
TRBV25-1 | CASSATGENEKLFF
TRBV6-5 | CASSHSSPGTGGIPYGYTF
TRBV12-3/TRBV12-4 | CASNRGRMSSGNTIYF
TRBV12-3/TRBV12-4 | CASSPSGVRNTEAFF
TRBV24-1 | CATSVGSLAEQFF
TRBV4-1 | CASSHPLDRSSGNTIYF
TRBV5-4 | CASSDGLGGNTGELFF
TRBV7-2 | CASSLRWSSGSSSNEQFF
TRBV14 | CASSQEGQGAEQFF
TRBV10-3 | CAISAMGSTEAFF
TRBV3-1 | CASSLDPSGMETQYF
TRBV20-1 | CSARDLGDINYGYTF
TRBV30 | CAWSLTLKKTQYF
TRBV2 | CASRVDGASDTQYF
TRBV27 | CASSQYSGTQETQYF
TRBV5-4 | CASSLAGTGGSPILAKNIQYF
TRBV24-1 | CATTPPVGGTPQPQHF
TRBV10-3 | CAISASSGTDEAFF
TRBV28 | CASSLSGLGQGGDTQYF
TRBV6-5 | CASRAGRGTGELFF
TRBV28 | CASRSTGWGTEAFF
TRBV7-2 | CASSSRTGSYEQYF
TRBV29-1 | CSVRDRGDYGYTF
TRBV12-3/TRBV12-4 | CASAQTYNSPLHF
TRBV9 | CASSPSGGTYEQYF
TRBV14 | CASSQDRRSFNEQFF
TRBV10-2 | CASSGSRLNTEAFF
TRBV30 | CAWTWGTSGQETQYF
TRBV28 | CASSFVTSAYNEQFF
TRBV4-1 | CASSLRMSRGDQPQHF
TRBV29-1 | CSVSSTSLADTQYF
TRBV6-5 | CASSFRSFSGNTEAFF
TRBV5-1 | CASSFGNRGGSYNEQFF
TRBV20-1 | CSASSTSGSTDTQYF
TRBV5-1 | CASSKGQGRAETQYF
TRBV28 | CASRGGLTNFMNTEAFF
TRBV19 | CASSWPLDRGYNQPQHF
TRBV29-1 | CSVWGGLGANVLTF